This paragraph reports one T cell receptor (beta chain). Its antigen remains unidentified. This entry is derived from a study of shared clonotypes between healthy human individuals. General study findings and limits: Represented genetic and exposure-history diversity was restricted by having few donors.

The material for each subset, its genomic DNA, was split evenly across several immunoSEQ plates. Ten immunoSEQ deep assay plates were used to sequence unsorted PBMC DNA. Profiling relied on immunoSEQ multiplex PCR, and the TCRdb table lists in-frame clones only, not all of them. Here the sample spans nearly 500,000 clones, roughly four fifths being singletons. About 83 million PBMCs served as the genomic DNA source for unsorted samples. Germline CDR1 reads SGDLS; CDR2 reads YYNGEE. The V gene end was trimmed by 3 bases and the J gene end by 4 bases; junction bases not matched to a gene: 13. CDR3 length: 19 residues.

The rearrangement uses TRBV9 and TRBJ2-1; TRBD2 aligns across 13 bases. The sequenced sample consisted of PBMCs. The sequence was obtained from a woman between 40 and 50 years old in good health. Some clones in this sample may be carry-over from other donors' samples. The CDR3 DNA follows: TGTGCCAGCAGCGCCCTCCCCGCCGGGACTAGCGGGAAATACAATGAGCAGTTCTTC. It yields the protein CASSALPAGTSGKYNEQFF.